The clone carrying this T cell receptor beta chain has just a few counts. These data belong to a study of regulatory T cells in long-lasting Graves disease. Time point noted: newly diagnosed GD, antithyroid drugs for less than 3 months. PBMC-extracted RNA yielded the TCR library. Through Arm-PCR of CDR3 regions and iRepertoire HTBI primers, TCR beta libraries were built. TCRdb reanalysed the multiplex PCR reads using MiXCR and keeps one entry per CDR3 protein. This table has roughly 510,000 distinct CDR3 sequences, about 15% appearing once. The V end lost 1 base, the J end lost 2 bases, and 8 bases lay between the germline ends. The CDR3 loop spans 14 amino acids. Germline-derived CDR1 and CDR2 are LGHDT and YNNKEL (reference sequence). These records were also assigned to another study, of T cells in Graves' hyperthyroidism and ophthalmopathy. From that report: Hyperthyroidism patients were newly diagnosed, had disease duration under 2 months, and were aged 18 to 65 years. Most expanded thyroid clonotypes above 0.001 recurred in blood. Model output signaled ophthalmopathy a median around 5.9 months ahead of onset.

The chain couples TRBV3-1 to TRBJ2-5, with a tentative D call TRBD2 (5 bases). The sequences come from peripheral blood mononuclear cells (PBMCs), collected at new diagnosis, from a patient treated with antithyroid drugs. The clonotype was recovered from a man in his late teens or twenties with Graves disease. The CDR3 protein is CASSQGTFQETQYF. The CDR3 nucleotides read TGTGCCAGCAGCCAAGGGACTTTTCAAGAGACCCAGTACTTC.